The text below deals with one TCR beta chain. Antigen unknown. The data are from a study of cytotoxic CD8 clonotypes in ibrutinib-treated CLL. Study-level background: On average, each sample had about 250,000 productive templates and tens of thousands of productive rearrangements. Points from the study as a whole: Relative to age-matched healthy donors, clonality at baseline was higher, and it tracked circulating CD8+ T-cell counts.

Trimming removed 5 bases from V and 1 base from J, with 12 bases in between. The CDR3 runs 14 residues. Germline V gene data show CDR1 as PRHDT and CDR2 as FYEKMQ (reference sequence). Clones were sequenced by immunoSEQ multiplex PCR, and TCRdb holds only the in-frame ones, with some missing. The repertoire holds some 150,000 clones, with roughly 83% as singletons. The source is a human donor with chronic lymphocytic leukemia. V gene TRBV13 combines with J gene TRBJ2-7, with D unresolved. Sample: PBMCs, taken after 12 months of ibrutinib treatment. CDR3 region: CASSPNPSSYEQYF. The CDR3 DNA is TGTGCCAGCAGCCCTAACCCCAGTTCCTACGAGCAGTACTTC.